A selection of T cell receptor beta chains follows, all from one sample in a study of OX40 agonist ivuxolimab in advanced cancers. Produced via immunoSEQ multiplex PCR; TCRdb's table is partial and in-frame only. The table has fewer than 75,000 clones, approximately 90% seen once. Source: CD4+ or CD8+ T cells sorted from blood, taken in a trial of the OX40 agonist ivuxolimab. These receptor sequences come from an adult with an advanced solid tumor such as melanoma, head and neck, liver or kidney cancer. Each CDR3 is given with its conserved first and last residue. Each record gives: clone size, J gene, V gene, D gene, CDR3 protein, CDR3 DNA. A D gene is named only where the DNA matches it firmly. Expanded clones get a size class; other rows say once, few or many, or leave the size out.

abundance: -
j_gene: TRBJ2-3
v_gene: TRBV5-1
d_gene: -
CDR3aa: CASGERGLGTDTQYF
CDR3nt: TGCGCCAGCGGGGAACGGGGGTTGGGCACAGATACGCAGTATTTT

abundance: -
j_gene: TRBJ1-1
v_gene: TRBV7-2
d_gene: -
CDR3aa: CASSPGPLTEAFF
CDR3nt: TGTGCCAGCAGCCCCGGGCCTCTTACTGAAGCTTTCTTT

abundance: once
j_gene: TRBJ2-2
v_gene: TRBV25-1
d_gene: -
CDR3aa: CASSGQEVAGELFF
CDR3nt: TGTGCCAGCAGTGGGCAGGAGGTTGCCGGGGAGCTGTTTTTT

abundance: -
j_gene: TRBJ2-5
v_gene: TRBV4-3
d_gene: -
CDR3aa: CASSQRAEKETQYF
CDR3nt: TGCGCCAGCAGCCAGAGGGCAGAGAAAGAGACCCAGTACTTC

abundance: -
j_gene: TRBJ1-1
v_gene: TRBV29-1
d_gene: TRBD1
CDR3aa: CSAKSSGGGTEAFF
CDR3nt: TGCAGCGCGAAGTCTTCAGGGGGGGGGACTGAAGCTTTCTTT

abundance: -
j_gene: TRBJ2-3
v_gene: TRBV6-5
d_gene: TRBD1
CDR3aa: CASSRQGSNTDTQYF
CDR3nt: TGTGCCAGCAGCCGACAGGGGAGTAACACAGATACGCAGTATTTT

abundance: -
j_gene: TRBJ1-5
v_gene: TRBV14
d_gene: -
CDR3aa: CADHSNQPQHF
CDR3nt: TGTGCCGACCACAGCAATCAGCCCCAGCATTTT

abundance: -
j_gene: TRBJ2-3
v_gene: TRBV5-1
d_gene: -
CDR3aa: CASSFPSGNTDTQYF
CDR3nt: TGCGCCAGCAGCTTCCCCAGCGGAAACACAGATACGCAGTATTTT

abundance: few
j_gene: TRBJ1-5
v_gene: TRBV19
d_gene: -
CDR3aa: CASSPERTRNQPQHF
CDR3nt: TGTGCCAGTAGTCCCGAGAGGACACGCAATCAGCCCCAGCATTTT

abundance: -
j_gene: TRBJ2-7
v_gene: TRBV2
d_gene: -
CDR3aa: CASSAPGLSYEQYF
CDR3nt: TGTGCCAGCAGTGCGCCAGGACTCTCTTACGAGCAGTACTTC

abundance: -
j_gene: TRBJ2-5
v_gene: TRBV4-3
d_gene: TRBD2
CDR3aa: CASSQEVRLAQETQYF
CDR3nt: TGCGCCAGCAGCCAAGAAGTAAGACTAGCCCAAGAGACCCAGTACTTC

abundance: once
j_gene: TRBJ2-5
v_gene: TRBV5-1
d_gene: -
CDR3aa: CASSFEPGALETQYF
CDR3nt: TGCGCCAGCAGCTTCGAACCAGGGGCTTTAGAGACCCAGTACTTC

abundance: -
j_gene: TRBJ1-1
v_gene: TRBV10-3
d_gene: -
CDR3aa: CAIGAEGRTEAFF
CDR3nt: TGTGCCATCGGCGCGGAAGGACGGACTGAAGCTTTCTTT

abundance: -
j_gene: TRBJ1-3
v_gene: TRBV6-1
d_gene: -
CDR3aa: CASRLGHFSGNTIYF
CDR3nt: TGTGCCAGCAGATTAGGACACTTCTCTGGAAACACCATATATTTT

abundance: -
j_gene: TRBJ2-3
v_gene: TRBV19
d_gene: TRBD1
CDR3aa: CASSEGARSTDTQYF
CDR3nt: TGTGCCAGTAGTGAGGGGGCTCGTAGCACAGATACGCAGTATTTT

abundance: -
j_gene: TRBJ1-2
v_gene: TRBV6-1
d_gene: -
CDR3aa: CASLLGLGPYGYTF
CDR3nt: TGTGCCAGTCTCTTAGGACTTGGGCCCTATGGCTACACCTTC

abundance: once
j_gene: TRBJ2-7
v_gene: TRBV7-9
d_gene: -
CDR3aa: CASSFMVGGERDEQYF
CDR3nt: TGTGCCAGCAGCTTTATGGTGGGCGGGGAAAGAGACGAGCAGTACTTC

abundance: -
j_gene: TRBJ2-2
v_gene: TRBV7-4
d_gene: TRBD2
CDR3aa: CASSPRLAGDSGELFF
CDR3nt: TGTGCCAGCAGCCCCCGACTAGCGGGAGACTCCGGGGAGCTGTTTTTT

abundance: -
j_gene: TRBJ1-1
v_gene: TRBV7-9
d_gene: TRBD1
CDR3aa: CASRNRDRDTEAFF
CDR3nt: TGTGCCAGCAGAAACCGGGACAGAGACACTGAAGCTTTCTTT

abundance: -
j_gene: TRBJ1-1
v_gene: TRBV19
d_gene: -
CDR3aa: CASSPTGFTEAFF
CDR3nt: TGTGCCAGTAGTCCAACAGGGTTCACTGAAGCTTTCTTT

abundance: -
j_gene: TRBJ1-3
v_gene: TRBV6-5
d_gene: -
CDR3aa: CASSPQAGNTIYF
CDR3nt: TGTGCCAGCAGCCCACAGGCTGGAAACACCATATATTTT

abundance: -
j_gene: TRBJ2-1
v_gene: TRBV5-4
d_gene: -
CDR3aa: CASSLVNGNEQFF
CDR3nt: TGTGCCAGCAGCTTGGTGAATGGCAATGAGCAGTTCTTC

abundance: -
j_gene: TRBJ2-1
v_gene: TRBV4-2
d_gene: -
CDR3aa: CASSSGAELLNEQFF
CDR3nt: TGTGCCAGCAGCTCCGGGGCAGAACTTCTGAATGAGCAGTTCTTC

abundance: -
j_gene: TRBJ1-6
v_gene: TRBV19
d_gene: TRBD1
CDR3aa: CASSAKGAGDSPLHF
CDR3nt: TGTGCCAGTAGTGCGAAGGGGGCTGGGGATTCACCCCTCCACTTT

abundance: -
j_gene: TRBJ1-4
v_gene: TRBV2
d_gene: -
CDR3aa: CASCPEGRPNEKLFF
CDR3nt: TGTGCCAGCTGCCCAGAGGGACGGCCTAATGAAAAACTGTTTTTT

abundance: -
j_gene: TRBJ2-3
v_gene: TRBV5-4
d_gene: TRBD2
CDR3aa: CASSRIAGETDTQYF
CDR3nt: TGTGCCAGCAGCCGTATAGCGGGAGAGACAGATACGCAGTATTTT

abundance: -
j_gene: TRBJ1-2
v_gene: TRBV7-2
d_gene: -
CDR3aa: CASSIGGSRGYGYTF
CDR3nt: TGTGCCAGCAGCATCGGGGGGAGCAGAGGCTATGGCTACACCTTC

abundance: -
j_gene: TRBJ2-1
v_gene: TRBV19
d_gene: -
CDR3aa: CASRNYGDEQFF
CDR3nt: TGTGCCAGTAGGAACTATGGCGATGAGCAGTTCTTC

abundance: -
j_gene: TRBJ2-7
v_gene: TRBV19
d_gene: -
CDR3aa: CASSPISGGYEQYF
CDR3nt: TGTGCCAGTAGCCCGATCTCTGGGGGCTACGAGCAGTACTTC

abundance: -
j_gene: TRBJ2-3
v_gene: TRBV5-4
d_gene: TRBD2
CDR3aa: CASSSGLAGGSDTQYF
CDR3nt: TGTGCCAGCAGCTCCGGACTAGCGGGAGGCTCAGATACGCAGTATTTT

abundance: -
j_gene: TRBJ2-7
v_gene: TRBV4-1
d_gene: TRBD2
CDR3aa: CASLRLAASYEQYF
CDR3nt: TGCGCCAGCCTCCGACTAGCGGCTTCCTACGAGCAGTACTTC

abundance: -
j_gene: TRBJ1-6
v_gene: TRBV5-1
d_gene: -
CDR3aa: CASSLAGPNYSPLHF
CDR3nt: TGCGCCAGCAGCCTGGCCGGGCCCAATTATTCACCCCTCCACTTT

abundance: -
j_gene: TRBJ1-1
v_gene: TRBV6-1
d_gene: -
CDR3aa: CASGDETPGAEAFF
CDR3nt: TGTGCCAGCGGGGATGAGACGCCAGGGGCTGAAGCTTTCTTT

abundance: -
j_gene: TRBJ2-7
v_gene: TRBV18
d_gene: TRBD1
CDR3aa: CASSPKGATISYEQYF
CDR3nt: TGTGCCAGCTCACCCAAGGGGGCTACGATCTCCTACGAGCAGTACTTC

abundance: -
j_gene: TRBJ2-5
v_gene: TRBV14
d_gene: -
CDR3aa: CASSQNRETQYF
CDR3nt: TGTGCCAGCAGCCAAAATAGAGAGACCCAGTACTTC

abundance: -
j_gene: TRBJ2-3
v_gene: TRBV11-3
d_gene: -
CDR3aa: CASSLAASTDTQYF
CDR3nt: TGTGCCAGCAGCTTAGCAGCTAGCACAGATACGCAGTATTTT

abundance: -
j_gene: TRBJ2-5
v_gene: TRBV5-1
d_gene: -
CDR3aa: CASSLVTPRETQYF
CDR3nt: TGCGCCAGCAGCTTGGTCACCCCTCGGGAGACCCAGTACTTC

abundance: -
j_gene: TRBJ1-2
v_gene: TRBV5-1
d_gene: TRBD1
CDR3aa: CASSSQGGDLHGYTF
CDR3nt: TGCGCCAGCAGCTCCCAGGGGGGGGACCTTCATGGCTACACCTTC

abundance: -
j_gene: TRBJ2-5
v_gene: TRBV5-4
d_gene: -
CDR3aa: CASSPDLFMTQYF
CDR3nt: TGTGCCAGCAGCCCAGACTTATTTATGACCCAGTACTTC

abundance: -
j_gene: TRBJ1-1
v_gene: TRBV6-5
d_gene: -
CDR3aa: CASSYVNTEAFF
CDR3nt: TGTGCCAGCAGTTACGTGAACACTGAAGCTTTCTTT

abundance: -
j_gene: TRBJ2-1
v_gene: TRBV5-4
d_gene: TRBD1
CDR3aa: CASSLGGTGTTYEQFF
CDR3nt: TGTGCCAGCAGCTTGGGAGGGACAGGGACCACCTATGAGCAGTTCTTC

abundance: -
j_gene: TRBJ2-2
v_gene: TRBV7-2
d_gene: -
CDR3aa: CASSLAGGFGTGELFF
CDR3nt: TGTGCCAGCAGCTTAGCGGGGGGCTTTGGGACCGGGGAGCTGTTTTTT

abundance: -
j_gene: TRBJ1-6
v_gene: TRBV30
d_gene: -
CDR3aa: CAWTKRNSPLHF
CDR3nt: TGTGCCTGGACCAAGCGGAATTCACCCCTCCACTTT